A selection of T cell receptor beta chains follows, all from one sample in a study of prognosis after radiotherapy for stage I lung cancer. TCRdb passed the multiplex PCR reads through MiXCR, listing each CDR3 protein once. This table has 13,000 to 15,000 distinct CDR3 sequences, 30% to 40% appearing once. This material consisted of PBMCs, taken before or after stereotactic body radiation therapy (not recorded which). The receptors derive from a donor at least 50 years old with non-small cell lung cancer. CDR3s include the opening cysteine and the closing phenylalanine or tryptophan. A D gene is named only where the DNA matches it firmly. Some rows mark clone size as missing; the rest say once, few, many or name a class of expanded clone.

J: TRBJ1-2; D: TRBD1; V: TRBV5-1; size: many; DNA: TGCGCCAGCAGCTTGGCCCGGACAGGGGGGCTTGGCTACACCTTC; CDR3: CASSLARTGGLGYTF
J: TRBJ1-3; D: -; V: TRBV9; size: many; DNA: TGTGCCAGCAGCCCTCCGGGTGGAAACACCATATATTTT; CDR3: CASSPPGGNTIYF
J: TRBJ2-1; D: -; V: TRBV12-3/TRBV12-4; size: medium-sized; DNA: TGTGCCAGCAGTTCCCCCCAGGCTGCAATTTACAATGAGCAGTTCTTC; CDR3: CASSSPQAAIYNEQFF
J: TRBJ2-7; D: -; V: TRBV20-1; size: once; DNA: TGCAGTGCTTGTTGTCAGGGGGGCTACGAGCAGTACTTC; CDR3: CSACCQGGYEQYF
J: TRBJ2-7; D: TRBD2; V: TRBV19; size: -; DNA: TGTGCCAGTACCCCAGGATCAGCGGGAGTTCGAGCGAGGTCCTACGAGCAGTACTTC; CDR3: CASTPGSAGVRARSYEQYF
J: TRBJ2-5; D: TRBD2; V: TRBV20-1; size: many; DNA: TGCAGTGCTAGAGTCTCAGCGGGAGCCGAGACCCAGTACTTC; CDR3: CSARVSAGAETQYF
J: TRBJ1-4; D: -; V: TRBV12-3/TRBV12-4; size: -; DNA: TGTGCCAGCAGTTTAAGTGGATTAAAACTGTTTTTT; CDR3: CASSLSGLKLFF
J: TRBJ1-1; D: -; V: TRBV5-1; size: medium-sized; DNA: TGCGCCAGCAGCTTTGTGGGAGGGATGAACACTGAAGCTTTCTTT; CDR3: CASSFVGGMNTEAFF
J: TRBJ2-1; D: TRBD2; V: TRBV27; size: medium-sized; DNA: TGTGCCAGCAGTCCTGCTACTGCTAGCGGGAGCAGTGAGCAGTTCTTC; CDR3: CASSPATASGSSEQFF
J: TRBJ2-6; D: -; V: TRBV3-1; size: many; DNA: TGTGCCAGCAGCGCACGTTTCTCTGGGGCCAACGTCCTGACTTTC; CDR3: CASSARFSGANVLTF
J: TRBJ2-5; D: -; V: TRBV28; size: many; DNA: TGTGCCAGCAAAGAGGGGGGAGAGACCCAGTACTTC; CDR3: CASKEGGETQYF
J: TRBJ2-1; D: -; V: TRBV27; size: many; DNA: TGTGCCAGCATCCCCTCAGCCGGAGGAGCGCAGACCTACAATGAGCAGTTCTTC; CDR3: CASIPSAGGAQTYNEQFF
J: TRBJ2-3; D: TRBD2; V: TRBV5-1; size: many; DNA: TGCGCCAGCAGCCGAGCGGGAGAGTCGGATACGCAGTATTTT; CDR3: CASSRAGESDTQYF
J: TRBJ1-5; D: -; V: TRBV28; size: many; DNA: TGTGCCAGCAGTCTCCCGGGGGGCTCGGAAAATCAGCCCCAGCATTTT; CDR3: CASSLPGGSENQPQHF
J: TRBJ1-4; D: TRBD1; V: TRBV7-9; size: medium-sized; DNA: TGTGCCAGCAGTTTGGGACAGGGGAACGAAAAACTGTTTTTT; CDR3: CASSLGQGNEKLFF
J: TRBJ2-7; D: -; V: TRBV3-1; size: many; DNA: TGTGCCAGCAGCCTTGTTACCGGGTCTCAGTACTTC; CDR3: CASSLVTGSQYF
J: TRBJ2-1; D: -; V: TRBV28; size: -; DNA: TGTGCCAGCAATCCTAGCTTGTTCAATGAGCAGTTCTTC; CDR3: CASNPSLFNEQFF
J: TRBJ2-3; D: TRBD2; V: TRBV5-1; size: medium-sized; DNA: TGCGCCAGCAGCTCCTACGGGACTAGCGGGAGGACCCCTTCGAGGGCAGATACGCAGTATTTT; CDR3: CASSSYGTSGRTPSRADTQYF
J: TRBJ2-1; D: -; V: TRBV18; size: many; DNA: TGTGCCAGCTCACCCGGGAATTACAATGAGCAGTTCTTC; CDR3: CASSPGNYNEQFF
J: TRBJ2-2; D: -; V: TRBV10-3; size: many; DNA: TGTGCCATCAGTGTCGGAACCGGGACAACTGAACGATATCCCCCCGGGGAGCTGTTTTTT; CDR3: CAISVGTGTTERYPPGELFF
J: TRBJ2-7; D: TRBD2; V: TRBV5-1; size: -; DNA: TGCGCCAGCAGTTTGACCGGGACTAGCGGGACTGGGTCCTACGAGCAGTACTTC; CDR3: CASSLTGTSGTGSYEQYF
J: TRBJ2-1; D: -; V: TRBV10-3; size: many; DNA: TGTGCCATCTCAGACAGTTCCTACAATGAGCAGTTCTTC; CDR3: CAISDSSYNEQFF
J: TRBJ2-3; D: -; V: TRBV4-1; size: many; DNA: TGCGCCAGCAGCCAAGAGGTGGGTGCAGATACGCAGTATTTT; CDR3: CASSQEVGADTQYF
J: TRBJ2-5; D: -; V: TRBV27; size: many; DNA: TGTGCCAGCAGTTTTAAGGGGGTCGATCCGGAGACCCAGTACTTC; CDR3: CASSFKGVDPETQYF
J: TRBJ1-5; D: -; V: TRBV28; size: many; DNA: TGTGCCAGCAGTTTATTTGGTCAGCCCCAGCATTTT; CDR3: CASSLFGQPQHF
J: TRBJ2-3; D: -; V: TRBV3-1; size: many; DNA: TGTGCCAGCAGCCAAGATCGGCGGACCGATTGGACAGATACGCAGTATTTT; CDR3: CASSQDRRTDWTDTQYF
J: TRBJ1-5; D: -; V: TRBV10-2; size: many; DNA: TGCGCCAGCAGCCCGACAGATCGCAATCAGCCCCAGCATTTT; CDR3: CASSPTDRNQPQHF
J: TRBJ1-4; D: -; V: TRBV6-9; size: many; DNA: TGTGCCAGCAGTTACGGCCTAACTAATGAAAAACTGTTTTTT; CDR3: CASSYGLTNEKLFF
J: TRBJ1-2; D: -; V: TRBV5-6; size: many; DNA: TGTGCCAGCAGCTTGGACAGAAGCTATGGCTACACCTTC; CDR3: CASSLDRSYGYTF
J: TRBJ2-7; D: -; V: TRBV20-1; size: many; DNA: TGCAGTGCCAGAATACGGGGGTACGGTTACGAGCAGTACTTC; CDR3: CSARIRGYGYEQYF
J: TRBJ2-7; D: -; V: TRBV12-3/TRBV12-4; size: many; DNA: TGTGCCAGCAGGGAGATGGACCAAAGGATGTACGAGCAGTACTTC; CDR3: CASREMDQRMYEQYF